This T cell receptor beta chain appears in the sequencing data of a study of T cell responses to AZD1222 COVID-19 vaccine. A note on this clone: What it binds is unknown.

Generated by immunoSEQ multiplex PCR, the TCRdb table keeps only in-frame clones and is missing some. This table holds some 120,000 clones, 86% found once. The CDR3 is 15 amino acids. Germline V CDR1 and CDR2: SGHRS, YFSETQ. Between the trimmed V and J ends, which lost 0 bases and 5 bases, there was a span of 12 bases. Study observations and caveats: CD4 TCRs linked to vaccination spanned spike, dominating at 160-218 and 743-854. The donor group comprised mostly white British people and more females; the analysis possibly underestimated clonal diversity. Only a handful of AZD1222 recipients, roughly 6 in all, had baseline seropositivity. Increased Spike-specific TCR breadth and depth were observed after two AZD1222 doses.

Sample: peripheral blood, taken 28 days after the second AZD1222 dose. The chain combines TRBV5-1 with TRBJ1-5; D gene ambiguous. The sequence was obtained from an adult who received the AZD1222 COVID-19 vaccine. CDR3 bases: TGCGCCAGCAGCTTGGCCGGAGGAAAGTATCAGCCCCAGCATTTT. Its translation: CASSLAGGKYQPQHF.